This TCR beta chain was identified in a study of OX40 agonist ivuxolimab in advanced cancers. Study outcomes and limitations: Clones of CD4+ and CD8+ blood T cells grew by week 6 at doses of 0.1 to 3.0 mg/kg. Determination of antigen specificity was not performed for the expanded peripheral T cells.

With respect to this clone: Antigen unknown.

With 0 bases removed from V and 10 bases from J, the gap between germline ends came to 16 bases. CDR1 is LGHNA and CDR2 is YNFKEQ in the germline V gene. The CDR3 covers 15 residues. Clones were sequenced by immunoSEQ multiplex PCR, and TCRdb holds only the in-frame ones, with some missing. The sample contains roughly 100,000 clones, 85% to 90% of which appear only once. The material was CD4+ or CD8+ T cells sorted from blood, obtained in a trial of the OX40 agonist ivuxolimab. This TCR was sampled from an adult with an advanced solid tumor such as melanoma, head and neck, liver or kidney cancer. The chain uses TRBV4-2 and TRBJ1-5; D is possibly TRBD1 (5 bases). The CDR3 nucleotides read TGTGCCAGCAGCCAAGATCTCGGGGGGGGAGGACCCCAGCATTTT. It yields the protein CASSQDLGGGGPQHF.